The next 22 T cell receptor beta chains were all read from a single sample in a study of memory CD4+ T cells and cytomegalovirus serostatus. The sort gate was single viable CD3+CD4+CD8-CD45RO+ cells for memory CD4+ T cells. Data came from immunoSEQ multiplex PCR; TCRdb stores just in-frame clones and leaves some out. The sample holds about 58,000 clones; 82% are singletons and the top ten take around 0.5%. The sequencing input was memory CD4+ T cells from blood. The receptor source for this set is an adult in good health and CMV-seronegative. Some clones in this sample may be carry-over from other donors' samples.

The chain combines TRBV7-9 with TRBJ2-3; D gene uncertain. The V and J ends lost 0 bases and 2 bases respectively, with 3 bases between them. CDR3 size: 13 residues. CDR1 is SEHNR and CDR2 is FQNEAQ in the germline V gene (reference sequence). CDR3 bases: TGTGCCAGCAGCTTAGCTAACACAGATACGCAGTATTTT. Translated: CASSLANTDTQYF.

The chain carries TRBV6-5 and TRBJ1-5; a weak D match, TRBD1 (6 bases). This CDR3 is built from 15 residues. CDR1 MNHEY and CDR2 SVGAGI come from the germline V gene. V shed 6 bases and J shed 6 bases, with 18 bases lying between them. CDR3 residues: CASRSQGQGSQPQHF. The CDR3 region has the DNA TGTGCCAGCAGGAGCCAAGGGCAGGGGAGTCAGCCCCAGCATTTT.

This clone was seen a few times. The V call is TRBV7-2, the J call TRBJ2-1, with 7 bases aligning to TRBD2. V lost 7 bases and J lost 2; bases outside the gene matches: 5. Germline V gene lookup returns CDR1 SGHTA and CDR2 FQGNSA. CDR3 length equals 14 residues. The CDR3 sequence: CASNRLAAYNEQFF. CDR3 DNA: TGTGCCAGCAACCGACTAGCCGCCTACAATGAGCAGTTCTTC. Based on the CDR3 plus reference TRBV7-2 and TRBJ2-1, the full variable domain is GAGVSQSPSNKVTEKGKDVELRCDPISGHTALYWYRQSLGQGLEFLIYFQGNSAPDKSGLPSDRFSAERTGGSVSTLTIQRTQQEDSAVYLCASNRLAAYNEQFFGPGTRLTVL.

The chain is built from TRBV7-8 and TRBJ1-6; D is perhaps TRBD1 (6 bases). This CDR3 region has 18 residues. Trimming removed 5 bases at V and 0 bases at J, with 17 bases between. The germline V gene has CDR1 SGHVS and CDR2 FQNEAQ. The DNA of the CDR3 is TGTGCCAGCAGCCCGGTGGGGGGGGCAAGCTCCTATAATTCACCCCTCCACTTT. This gives the protein CASSPVGGASSYNSPLHF.

J is TRBJ1-1 and V is TRBV28; no reliable D call. Germline loops: CDR1 MDHEN, CDR2 SYDVKM. The V gene lost 5 bases and the J gene lost 0 bases, with 7 bases spanning the gap. The CDR3 has 13 residues. CDR3 DNA sequence: TGTGCCAGCAGTCCGAGGTTGAACACTGAAGCTTTCTTT. It yields the protein CASSPRLNTEAFF.

The V call is TRBV27, the J call TRBJ1-1; no clear D. The CDR3 runs to 14 residues. Germline V gene lookup returns CDR1 MNHEY and CDR2 SMNVEV (reference sequence). The V and J ends lost 2 bases and 5 bases respectively, with 12 bases between them. CDR3: CASSLRPRGTEAFF. CDR3 coding DNA: TGTGCCAGCAGTTTACGGCCCCGGGGAACTGAAGCTTTCTTT.

This rearrangement joins TRBV11-2 to TRBJ2-3; 10 bases fit TRBD1. CDR1 is SGHAT, CDR2 FQNNGV, per germline. There are 16 residues in the CDR3. After removal of 4 bases from V and 4 bases from J, the junction contained 8 bases not matched to a gene. The CDR3: CASSSRDRGRADTQYF. In nucleotides, the CDR3 is TGTGCCAGCAGCTCCCGGGACAGGGGTAGAGCAGATACGCAGTATTTT.

The chain couples TRBV5-4 to TRBJ2-6, with 9 bases aligning to TRBD1. The CDR3 spans 17 residues. Per germline, CDR1 SGHNT and CDR2 YYREEE (reference sequence). V was pared by 5 bases and J by 4 bases, with 10 bases of the junction left unmatched. DNA of the CDR3: TGTGCCAGCAGACCAAAACAGGGGGCGCCAGGGGCCAACGTCCTGACTTTC. This translates into CASRPKQGAPGANVLTF. The complete variable domain, with remaining parts taken from reference TRBV5-4 and TRBJ2-6, reads ETGVTQSPTHLIKTRGQQVTLRCSSQSGHNTVSWYQQALGQGPQFIFQYYREEENGRGNFPPRFSGLQFPNYSSELNVNALELDDSALYLCASRPKQGAPGANVLTFGAGSRLTVL.

This chain links TRBV14 with TRBJ2-5; D is uncertain. Trimming took off 5 bases at V and 3 bases at J, with 7 bases between the two ends. CDR3 length equals 12 residues. Germline CDR1 reads SGHDN; CDR2 reads FVKESK. CDR3 region: CASSGREETQYF. CDR3 coding DNA: TGTGCCAGCAGCGGTAGGGAAGAGACCCAGTACTTC.

J is TRBJ2-7 and V is TRBV29-1; perhaps D is TRBD1 or TRBD2 (6 bases each). V lost 8 bases and J lost 5, with 22 bases in between. This CDR3 is 14 amino acids long. The germline V gene encodes CDR1 SQVTM and CDR2 ANQGSEA. This CDR3 is CSTHQGGTSNEQYF. The CDR3 DNA is TGCAGCACTCACCAAGGGGGGACGAGCAACGAGCAGTACTTC.

The chain has TRBV9 and TRBJ2-1; a possible D gene is TRBD2 (6 bases). Germline V lookup: CDR1 SGDLS, CDR2 YYNGEE. The V and J ends lost 0 bases and 0 bases respectively, with 13 bases between them. The CDR3 spans 17 residues. CDR3 region: CASSVGGLTSSYNEQFF. The CDR3 DNA follows: TGTGCCAGCAGCGTAGGGGGACTCACGAGCTCCTACAATGAGCAGTTCTTC.

V gene TRBV9 combines with J gene TRBJ2-3; D might be TRBD2 (7 bases). The CDR3 runs 15 residues. The ends were cut back, 0 bases at V and 6 bases at J, with 14 bases in the middle. Looked up from germline, CDR1 is SGDLS and CDR2 is YYNGEE. CDR3: CASSVVGGGMDTQYF. CDR3 in DNA: TGTGCCAGCAGCGTAGTTGGCGGGGGCATGGATACGCAGTATTTT.

The sample holds one count of this clone. The J gene is TRBJ2-7, the V gene TRBV5-6, with D uncertain. The CDR3 spans 12 residues. CDR1 is SGHDT and CDR2 is YYEEEE in the germline V gene. V gave up 3 bases and J gave up 4 bases, with 8 bases separating them. The chain's CDR3 is CASSSTSYEQYF. The CDR3 DNA reads TGTGCCAGCAGCTCCACTTCTTACGAGCAGTACTTC. Using reference TRBV5-6 and TRBJ2-7 for the parts outside the CDR3, the full variable domain is DAGVTQSPTHLIKTRGQQVTLRCSPKSGHDTVSWYQQALGQGPQFIFQYYEEEERQRGNFPDRFSGHQFPNYSSELNVNALLLGDSALYLCASSSTSYEQYFGPGTRLTVT.

The chain joins TRBV5-1 to TRBJ1-1; D is possibly TRBD1 (5 bases). Trimming pared 4 bases from V and 4 bases from J, leaving 14 bases between. Germline-derived CDR1 and CDR2 are SGHRS and YFSETQ. This CDR3 contains 14 residues. The CDR3 sequence: CASSDTGGTTEAFF. Here the CDR3 DNA reads TGCGCCAGCAGCGACACAGGAGGAACCACTGAAGCTTTCTTT.

V and J are TRBV10-1 and TRBJ1-1; D gene ambiguous. This CDR3 contains 13 residues. With 5 bases removed from V and 0 bases from J, the gap between germline ends came to 7 bases. Per the germline V gene, CDR1 is WNHNN and CDR2 is SYGVQD (reference sequence). CDR3 amino acids: CASSIGLNTEAFF. CDR3 DNA: TGCGCCAGCAGTATCGGTTTGAACACTGAAGCTTTCTTT.

This chain joins TRBV5-1 and TRBJ2-3; D unresolved. The length of the CDR3 is 15 residues. Between the trimmed V and J ends, which lost 0 bases and 0 bases, there was a span of 8 bases. The germline V gene has CDR1 SGHRS and CDR2 YFSETQ. CDR3 bases: TGCGCCAGCAGCTTGGGTTGGAGTAGCACAGATACGCAGTATTTT. This codes for CASSLGWSSTDTQYF.

V gene TRBV5-4 combines with J gene TRBJ1-2; a possible D gene is TRBD1 (5 bases). The V gene lost 4 bases and the J gene lost 1 base, with 17 bases spanning the gap. This CDR3 region has 16 residues. Germline CDR1 and CDR2: SGHNT and YYREEE (reference sequence). The CDR3 nucleotides read TGTGCCAGCAGCAACCGGGACGGTTCATTTAACTATGGCTACACCTTC. Protein product: CASSNRDGSFNYGYTF.

The CDR3: CASSVGVGSGTDTQYF. For the CDR3, the DNA is TGTGCCAGCAGCGTAGGGGTAGGGAGTGGGACAGATACGCAGTATTTT. The chain carries TRBV9 and TRBJ2-3; TRBD2 is a possible D gene (5 bases). Trimming cost V 0 bases and J 3 bases, with 14 bases left between them. The CDR3 loop spans 16 amino acids. Germline CDR1 and CDR2: SGDLS and YYNGEE.

As DNA, the CDR3 is TGTGCCAGCACTCAAGGCGACAGACTCAATCAGCCCCAGCATTTT. This codes for CASTQGDRLNQPQHF. This chain uses TRBV28 with TRBJ1-5; D is possibly TRBD1 (5 bases). This CDR3 is built from 15 residues. The V end lost 7 bases, the J end lost 3 bases, and 16 bases lay between the germline ends. The germline V gene encodes CDR1 MDHEN and CDR2 SYDVKM.

This chain connects TRBV11-2 to TRBJ1-2; the D gene is possibly TRBD1 (6 bases). Trimming left V 0 bases short and J 4 bases short, with 9 bases between. Germline V gives CDR1 SGHAT, CDR2 FQNNGV. The CDR3 is 14 residues long. DNA of the CDR3: TGTGCCAGCAGCTTAGAAGGACAGAGCTATGGCTACACCTTC. Its protein product is CASSLEGQSYGYTF.

The chain couples TRBV5-1 to TRBJ1-4, with a weak D call TRBD1 (5 bases). CDR1 and CDR2 (germline): SGHRS, YFSETQ. The length of the CDR3 is 15 residues. V was clipped by 0 bases and J by 8 bases, with 14 bases between them. The CDR3 bases are TGCGCCAGCAGCTTGGCCTTGGGGGATAGAGAAAAACTGTTTTTT. As protein: CASSLALGDREKLFF.

This chain uses TRBV25-1 with TRBJ2-1; 7 positions agree with TRBD2. Unmatched junction bases numbered 10, after V lost 1 base and J lost 7 bases. The CDR3 has 16 amino acids. Germline CDR1 MGHDK, CDR2 SYGVNS. The CDR3 region is CASSELGGGPGNEQFF. In nucleotides, the CDR3 is TGTGCCAGCAGTGAATTGGGGGGAGGGCCGGGGAATGAGCAGTTCTTC.